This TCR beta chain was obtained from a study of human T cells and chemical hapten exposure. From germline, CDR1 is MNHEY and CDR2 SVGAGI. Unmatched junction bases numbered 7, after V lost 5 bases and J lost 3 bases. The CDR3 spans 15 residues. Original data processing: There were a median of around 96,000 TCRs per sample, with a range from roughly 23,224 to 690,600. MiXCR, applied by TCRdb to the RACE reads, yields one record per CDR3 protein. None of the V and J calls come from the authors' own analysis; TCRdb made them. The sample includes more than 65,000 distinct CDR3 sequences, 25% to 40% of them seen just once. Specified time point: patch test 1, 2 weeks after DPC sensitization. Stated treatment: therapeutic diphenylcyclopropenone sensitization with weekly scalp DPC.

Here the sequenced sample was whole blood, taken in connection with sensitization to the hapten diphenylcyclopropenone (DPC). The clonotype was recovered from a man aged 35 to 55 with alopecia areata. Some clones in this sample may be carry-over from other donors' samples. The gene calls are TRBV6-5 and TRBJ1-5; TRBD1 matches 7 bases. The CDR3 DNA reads TGTGCCAGCAGTCCCGGGACAGCGGTCAATCAGCCCCAGCATTTT. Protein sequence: CASSPGTAVNQPQHF.